Presented here are 25 T cell receptor beta chains from one specimen sequenced in a study of blood T cell repertoires in COVID-19. The repertoire was sequenced with immunoSEQ multiplex PCR; TCRdb's copy has only in-frame clones and lacks some. The sample has 200,000 to 300,000 clones; 70% to 85% are singletons. The sequencing sample was made of peripheral blood. The receptors were gathered from a woman of 80 years or more with acute or convalescent COVID-19.

The sample holds one count of this clone. The genes are TRBV18 and TRBJ2-7, with TRBD1 matching 10 bases. Germline lookup yields CDR1 KGHSH and CDR2 LQKENI. The CDR3 runs to 19 residues. Trimming took 0 bases from V and 3 from J; bases not matched to a gene: 14. The CDR3 DNA is TGTGCCAGCTCACCACCGGCATGGACAGGGGGTTCAGTGCACTACGAGCAGTACTTC. This gives the protein CASSPPAWTGGSVHYEQYF.

Worth noting for this clone: The DNA is left out, because the CDR3 cannot be placed on it with certainty; the CDR3 is given as TCRdb lists it. V is TRBV18 and J is TRBJ2-7; TRBD2 is the table's D call, not checked against the DNA. CDR1 is KGHSH and CDR2 is LQKENI in the germline V gene. The CDR3 is 14 residues long, ends included. The CDR3 spells CASSPSGRGYEQYF.

This chain connects TRBV29-1 to TRBJ1-5; 9 positions agree with TRBD1. V lost 3 bases, J lost 4 bases, and 1 base stayed unmatched. Germline values: CDR1 SQVTM, CDR2 ANQGSEA. This CDR3 comprises 13 residues. Here the CDR3 reads CSVDGTGNQPQHF. In DNA, the CDR3 is TGCAGCGTTGACGGGACAGGGAATCAGCCCCAGCATTTT. The full variable domain, rest sourced from reference TRBV29-1 and TRBJ1-5, is SAVISQKPSRDICQRGTSLTIQCQVDSQVTMMFWYRQQPGQSLTLIATANQGSEATYESGFVIDKFPISRPNLTFSTLTVSNMSPEDSSIYLCSVDGTGNQPQHFGDGTRLSIL.

The J gene is TRBJ2-7, the V gene TRBV4-1; 13 bases match TRBD2. J was trimmed by 2 bases and V by 0 bases; bases with no gene match: 1. Germline V gene data show CDR1 as MGHRA and CDR2 as YSYEKL. The CDR3 has 16 amino acids. The DNA of the CDR3 is TGCGCCAGCAGCCAAGATACTAGCGGGGGGGCCTACGAGCAGTACTTC. The encoded protein is CASSQDTSGGAYEQYF.

This sequence joins TRBV6-1 and TRBJ1-2; D ambiguous. V lost 3 bases to trimming and J lost 4 bases, with 9 bases between them. CDR3 length equals 13 residues. Germline V gene sequence: CDR1 MNHNS, CDR2 SASEGT. Written as DNA, the CDR3 is TGTGCCAGCAGTGATGGGCGGGGCTATGGCTACACCTTC. Encoded protein: CASSDGRGYGYTF.

This sequence joins TRBV12-3 or TRBV12-4 and TRBJ2-3, with D maybe TRBD2 (6 bases). This CDR3 is built from 12 residues. The CDR3 region has the DNA TGTGCGTCCAGCGGGAGCACAGATACGCAGTATTTT. Its protein product is CASSGSTDTQYF.

CDR3 protein: CASSYGLAGSGEQYF. The CDR3 nucleotides are TGTGCCAGCAGTTATGGACTAGCGGGATCCGGCGAGCAGTACTTC. The V and J genes are TRBV6-6 and TRBJ2-7, with 12 nucleotides matching TRBD2. Germline loops: CDR1 MNHNY, CDR2 SVGAGI (reference sequence). The CDR3 covers 15 residues. J lost 6 bases, V lost 3 bases, and 6 bases had no gene match.

The V and J genes are TRBV5-1 and TRBJ1-4; D is perhaps TRBD1 (5 bases). CDR3 size: 15 residues. V gave up 1 base and J gave up 7 bases, with 14 bases separating them. The germline V gene has CDR1 SGHRS and CDR2 YFSETQ. The CDR3 DNA sequence: TGCGCCAGCAGCTTGTTTGGGGGGGATAGTGAAAAACTGTTTTTT. Translating gives CASSLFGGDSEKLFF.

This rearrangement joins TRBV29-1 to TRBJ2-5; 8 nucleotides agree with TRBD1. V lost 1 base, J lost 7 bases, and 11 bases stayed unmatched. The germline CDR1 and CDR2 sequences are SQVTM and ANQGSEA. This CDR3 region has 15 residues. The CDR3 nucleotides read TGCAGCGTTGAAGGGGGTCAGGGGGCGCCGGGGACCCAGTACTTC. This codes for CSVEGGQGAPGTQYF.

The chain employs TRBV6-6 and TRBJ1-2, with a possible D match to TRBD1 (5 bases). The CDR3 has 15 residues. Trimming took off 6 bases at V and 4 bases at J, with 18 bases between the two ends. Germline CDR1 MNHNY, CDR2 SVGAGI (reference sequence). For the CDR3, the DNA is TGTGCCAGCAGGCAAGACAGCTTTGACTTCTATGGCTACACCTTC. Translating gives CASRQDSFDFYGYTF.

J is TRBJ1-1 and V is TRBV5-5, with 8 bases that match TRBD1. In germline, CDR1 is SGHKS, CDR2 YYEKEE (reference sequence). CDR3 length: 15 residues. Losses at the gene ends were 7 bases for V and 0 bases for J; bases not matched to a gene: 8. The CDR3 here is CASLKQGALNTEAFF. CDR3 in DNA: TGTGCCAGCCTAAAGCAGGGGGCCTTGAACACTGAAGCTTTCTTT.

The chain links TRBV10-3 to TRBJ2-3, with TRBD2 identical over 13 bases. The V and J ends lost 6 bases and 5 bases, in that order; junction bases with no gene match: 5. Germline V lookup: CDR1 ENHRY, CDR2 SYGVKD. This CDR3 has 15 residues. CDR3 coding DNA: TGTGCCATCAGGAGGACTAGCGGGAGAGGAGATACGCAGTATTTT. Residues: CAIRRTSGRGDTQYF.

The table lists this clone with a count of one. The rearrangement uses TRBV19 and TRBJ1-5; 8 bases align to TRBD1. CDR1 is LNHDA, CDR2 SQIVND, per germline (reference sequence). V dropped 6 bases and J dropped 2; count of bases not matched to a gene: 6. This CDR3 is 15 amino acids long. The CDR3 region is CASREDRGGNQPQHF. In DNA, the CDR3 is TGTGCCAGTAGAGAAGACAGGGGTGGCAATCAGCCCCAGCATTTT.

This chain connects TRBV5-1 to TRBJ1-5; no clear D. The CDR3 sequence is 15 residues long. V was clipped by 0 bases and J by 9 bases, with 16 bases between them. The V gene's germline CDR1 is SGHRS and CDR2 YFSETQ. As DNA, the CDR3 is TGCGCCAGCAGCTTGGGGCCGGTAGAGGGATCGCCCCAGCATTTT. Translated, it gives CASSLGPVEGSPQHF. Based on the CDR3 plus reference TRBV5-1 and TRBJ1-5, the full variable domain is KAGVTQTPRYLIKTRGQQVTLSCSPISGHRSVSWYQQTPGQGLQFLFEYFSETQRNKGNFPGRFSGRQFSNSRSEMNVSTLELGDSALYLCASSLGPVEGSPQHFGDGTRLSIL.

The V call is TRBV5-8, the J call TRBJ1-6, with TRBD1 matching 7 bases. Losses at the gene ends were 4 bases for V and 0 bases for J; bases not matched to a gene: 4. The CDR3 extends over 16 amino acids. The V gene's germline CDR1 is SGHTS and CDR2 YDEGEE. The CDR3 protein is CASSQNRGSYNSPLHF. CDR3 DNA sequence: TGTGCCAGCAGCCAGAACAGGGGCTCCTATAATTCACCCCTCCACTTT.

The chain employs TRBV7-3 and TRBJ2-1, with D perhaps TRBD2 (5 bases). The CDR3 is made up of 15 amino acids. V dropped 5 bases and J dropped 0 bases, with 11 bases sitting between them. Germline assignment: CDR1 SGHTA and CDR2 FQGTGA. The DNA for the CDR3 is TGTGCCAGCAGCCCGGACTGGAGCTCCTACAATGAGCAGTTCTTC. This encodes CASSPDWSSYNEQFF.

The chain couples TRBV27 to TRBJ1-6; 8 positions agree with TRBD1. The V segment lost 6 bases and the J segment 14 bases; nucleotides outside the gene matches: 12. This CDR3 contains 14 residues. Germline CDR1 MNHEY, CDR2 SMNVEV (reference sequence). CDR3 in DNA: TGTGCCAGCAGCCCTACAGGGGGTAGGGGGGCCCTCCACTTT. Translating it yields CASSPTGGRGALHF.

This clone was recorded a few times. The chain is built from TRBV6-5 and TRBJ2-7; 7 nucleotides line up with TRBD1. In germline, CDR1 is MNHEY, CDR2 SVGAGI. CDR3 length: 13 residues. J gave up 3 bases and V 6 bases, and 5 bases lay outside the gene matches. The CDR3, as DNA: TGTGCCAGCAGACGCCGGGACAGCTACGAGCAGTACTTC. This gives the protein CASRRRDSYEQYF.

This clone was seen only a few times. The chain recombines TRBV7-9 with TRBJ2-1; possible D gene TRBD1, 6 bases. Per the germline V gene, CDR1 is SEHNR and CDR2 is FQNEAQ (reference sequence). The CDR3 length is 14 residues. With 3 bases removed from V and 8 bases from J, the gap between germline ends came to 14 bases. In nucleotides, the CDR3 is TGTGCCAGCAGCTTCAGGGGCCCTGGGGATGAGCAGTTCTTC. This encodes CASSFRGPGDEQFF. The whole variable domain, remainder taken from reference TRBV7-9 and TRBJ2-1, is DTGVSQNPRHKITKRGQNVTFRCDPISEHNRLYWYRQTLGQGPEFLTYFQNEAQLEKSRLLSDRFSAERPKGSFSTLEIQRTEQGDSAMYLCASSFRGPGDEQFFGPGTRLTVL.

This clone was seen only a few times. The CDR3 loop reads CASSMSGTGGLGGANVLTF. The DNA of the CDR3 is TGTGCCAGTAGTATGTCCGGGACAGGGGGTTTAGGTGGGGCCAACGTCCTGACTTTC. This chain joins TRBV19 and TRBJ2-6; TRBD1 matches 11 bases. This CDR3 has 19 amino acids. V lost 3 bases and J lost 3; bases outside the gene matches: 10. Per the germline V gene, CDR1 is LNHDA and CDR2 is SQIVND (reference sequence).

This clone was recorded only once. CDR3: CASSYSNRVGAYEQYF. DNA for the CDR3: TGTGCCAGCAGTTACTCGAACAGGGTGGGAGCCTACGAGCAGTACTTC. The gene calls are TRBV6-6 and TRBJ2-7, with a weak D call TRBD1 (6 bases). Germline lookup yields CDR1 MNHNY and CDR2 SVGAGI (reference sequence). The ends were cut back, 0 bases at V and 2 bases at J, with 14 bases in the middle. This CDR3 spans 16 amino acids.

This clone was observed a single time. This chain connects TRBV9 to TRBJ2-3; 10 bases fit TRBD2. The CDR3 contains 18 residues. Germline V gene lookup returns CDR1 SGDLS and CDR2 YYNGEE. The trim removed 4 bases at V and 2 bases at J, leaving 13 bases unmatched. This CDR3 reads CASSRGGGSGRTTDTQYF. In nucleotides, the CDR3 is TGTGCCAGCAGCAGAGGGGGAGGTAGCGGGAGGACCACAGATACGCAGTATTTT.

This clone was seen just once. The chain is built from TRBV7-9 and TRBJ1-6; the match to TRBD1 covers 7 bases. The germline gives CDR1 SEHNR, CDR2 FQNEAQ (reference sequence). This CDR3 has 15 residues. Trimming removed 5 bases from V and 7 bases from J; junction bases left unmatched: 8. Here the CDR3 DNA reads TGTGCCAGCAGCCCTTGGACAGGAAGAAATTCACCCCTCCACTTT. Translating gives CASSPWTGRNSPLHF.

This chain uses TRBV5-6 with TRBJ2-1; the match to TRBD2 covers 11 bases. The CDR3 contains 15 residues. Losses at the gene ends were 3 bases for V and 5 bases for J; bases not matched to a gene: 4. Looked up from germline, CDR1 is SGHDT and CDR2 is YYEEEE. The CDR3 DNA reads TGTGCCAGCAGCTACGGGACTAGCGGCAACAATGAGCAGTTCTTC. Its protein is CASSYGTSGNNEQFF.

The chain uses TRBV11-2 and TRBJ2-7; 7 nucleotides line up with TRBD1. The V segment lost 6 bases and the J segment 1 base; nucleotides outside the gene matches: 12. Germline CDR1 and CDR2: SGHAT and FQNNGV. This CDR3 contains 16 residues. CDR3 nucleotide sequence: TGTGCCAGCAGTTGGACCGGGACAGACCCTTCCTACGAGCAGTACTTC. Translated, it gives CASSWTGTDPSYEQYF. The whole variable domain, remainder taken from reference TRBV11-2 and TRBJ2-7, is EAGVAQSPRYKIIEKRQSVAFWCNPISGHATLYWYQQILGQGPKLLIQFQNNGVVDDSQLPKDRFSAERLKGVDSTLKIQPAKLEDSAVYLCASSWTGTDPSYEQYFGPGTRLTVT.